Included here is one TCR beta chain sequence, with context. The antigen it binds to is not known. No much larger clone is present one base from it, and per-base qualities are unavailable. This record comes from a study of T cell responses to AZD1222 COVID-19 vaccine (dated by TCRdb to the early 2020s). For the wider study: A total of 233 trial participants underwent TCR sequencing, of whom 207 received two doses of AZD1222 and some 25 received two doses of the MenACWY control vaccine. Trial participants were enrolled into age subgroups of 18-55, 56-69 and 70-plus years, which contained approximately 150, 30 and 60 TCR-sequenced participants, respectively. General study outcomes and caveats: Because no samples from the day 14 peak response were available, repertoires could be characterized only after the peak T cell response. In the small 56-69-year group, the increase in depth fell short of significance, most likely because of low power. Conclusions about previously exposed vaccinees were limited because only six AZD1222 recipients were SARS-CoV-2 seropositive at baseline. After two AZD1222 doses, spike-specific TCR breadth and depth were significantly higher than at day 0 and than in MenACWY recipients. The whole spike protein was spanned by vaccine-associated CD4 TCRs, and dominant responses were seen in regions 160-218 and 743-854. Participants were mostly white British and included more females than males, and it was suggested by the authors that clonal diversity may have been underestimated. Reportedly, almost half of the unique spike-specific TCRs recognized epitopes lying outside the regions that are mutated in the B.1.351 and B.1.1.7 variants.

The time point label of this sample denotes: about 28 days (+/-7) after the second vaccine dose. Because spike-specific TCR depth and breadth did not differ between the two schedules, AZD1222 recipients who got a second dose at roughly 4 weeks were pooled with those who got a second dose at roughly 12 weeks. The vaccinee samples were drawn from two UK trials, COV001 and COV002, one of which was a single-blind randomized controlled phase 2/3 trial testing AZD1222 (ChAdOx1 nCoV-19) in healthy adults. For TCRbeta chain sequencing, PBMC samples were collected from trial participants at day 0 and at day 28 after the second dose. The CDR3 regions of human TCRbeta chains were subjected to immunosequencing. In the paper's pipeline: Repertoire TCRs were checked for matches against a reference library of SARS-CoV-2-specific TCRs that had been generated using the MIRA antigen-specificity platform. Breadth was defined as the fraction of unique TCRs that were SARS-CoV-2-associated. Depth was defined as the fraction of total T cells that were SARS-CoV-2-associated. Using the MIRA data, each spike-specific TCR was mapped to the spike region that the TCR reacts to and placed in a CD4 or CD8 class. Log10-transformed breadth and depth values were compared by one-way ANOVA with Sidak's multiple comparisons tests. TCRdb provides this immuneACCESS table in a form limited to in-frame rearrangements. Some clones are lacking; in checked studies, under half of them reflect an unresolved V gene, and why the rest are absent is not known. D and trimming were read from the DNA, whereas the V and J calls and clone size are those reported in that table. For this sample there are 120,000 to 150,000 clones; over 80% appear just once. The leading ten clones occupy 3.8% of the sample.

The cysteine opens and the phenylalanine closes a CDR3 of 14 amino acids. The kept DNA is CDR3 alone, 42 bases in frame from the first base. The germline V gene supplies CDR1 KGHSH and CDR2 LQKENI. V lost 3 bases and J lost 0 bases, and the count of bases not matched to a germline gene is 0. The V gene is TRBV18 and the J gene is TRBJ1-1; TRBD1 agrees with 8 junctional bases. The source of this sequence is an adult who received the AZD1222 COVID-19 vaccine. The material was peripheral blood, obtained 28 days after the second AZD1222 dose. The CDR3 region has the sequence CASSPGQVNTEAFF. The DNA sequence follows: TGTGCCAGCTCACCGGGACAGGTGAACACTGAAGCTTTCTTT.